The text below deals with one T cell receptor beta chain. Its antigen is currently unknown. The source of the sample is a study of beta chain features in type 1 diabetes. J lost 2 bases, V lost 0 bases, and 11 bases had no gene match. Germline V gene lookup returns CDR1 LNHNV and CDR2 YYDKDF (reference sequence). There are 19 residues in the CDR3. General observations from the study: For TCRB rearrangement, an influence of HLA type remained unresolved here. PCR, the amplification step, might favor shorter templates, equally in patients and controls.

The sequenced template was cDNA made from the entire isolated RNA. The method was immunoSEQ multiplex PCR; TCRdb's version includes in-frame clones alone and lacks a portion of them. This sample has 390,000 or so clones, with about 14% found just once. Sequencing was performed on naive CD4+ T cells from blood. The TCR sequence derives from a man aged 25-40 years in good health. V gene TRBV15 combines with J gene TRBJ2-5; TRBD2 aligns across 11 bases. CDR3 region: CATSRDTSGGQQFQETQYF. CDR3 in DNA: TGTGCCACCAGCAGAGATACTAGCGGGGGCCAGCAGTTTCAAGAGACCCAGTACTTC.